This entry concerns a single T cell receptor beta chain. Antigen specificity is unknown. This record belongs to a study of CD8 T cells in Susac syndrome. The overall study: Roughly 8 of the sequenced Susac syndrome patients were in remission, and 5 or 6 had active disease.

The germline CDR1 and CDR2 sequences are SEHNR and FQNEAQ (reference sequence). J lost 1 base, V lost 5 bases, and 8 bases had no gene match. This CDR3 region has 16 residues. Recently defined diagnostic criteria for definite or probable disease were fulfilled by Susac syndrome patients. Random hexamers were used to reverse transcribe an amount of roughly 0.45 to 1 ug RNA. In TCRdb, the immunoSEQ multiplex PCR reads were re-called with MiXCR into one record per CDR3 protein. The top ten clones hold less than 0.19% of a sample with 70,000 to 75,000 distinct CDR3 sequences, around 93% of them seen once. The study's findings and limits: Clonal expansion was not seen in any Susac syndrome CD4+ T cell repertoire.

The sequence was collected from a human donor with Susac syndrome. Sequenced material: CD4+ T cells from PBMCs. The J gene is TRBJ2-7, the V gene TRBV7-9, with TRBD1 matching 10 bases. The CDR3 reads CASSPTGTGVSYEQYF. In nucleotides, the CDR3 is TGTGCCAGCAGCCCCACCGGGACAGGGGTATCCTACGAGCAGTACTTC.